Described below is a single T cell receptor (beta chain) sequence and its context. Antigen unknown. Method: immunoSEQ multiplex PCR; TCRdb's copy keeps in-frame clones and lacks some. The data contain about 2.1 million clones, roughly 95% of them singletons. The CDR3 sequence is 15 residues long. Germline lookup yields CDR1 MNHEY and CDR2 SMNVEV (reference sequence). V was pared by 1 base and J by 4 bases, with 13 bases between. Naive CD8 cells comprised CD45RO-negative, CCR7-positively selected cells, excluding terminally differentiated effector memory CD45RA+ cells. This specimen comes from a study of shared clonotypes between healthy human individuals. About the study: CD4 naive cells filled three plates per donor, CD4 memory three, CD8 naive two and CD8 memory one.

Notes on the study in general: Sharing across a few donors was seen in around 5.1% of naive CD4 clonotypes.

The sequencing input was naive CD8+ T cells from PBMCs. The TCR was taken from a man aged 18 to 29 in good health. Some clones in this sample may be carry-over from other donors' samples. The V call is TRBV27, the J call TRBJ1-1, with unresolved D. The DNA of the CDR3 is TGTGCCAGCAGTTTATGGGTGGGAGAGGGCACTGAAGCTTTCTTT. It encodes CASSLWVGEGTEAFF.